This T cell receptor beta chain is from a study of T cell changes during pregnancy in multiple sclerosis. The germline CDR1 and CDR2 sequences are SGDLS and YYNGEE. Trimming shortened V by 5 bases and J by 2 bases, and 17 bases separated the two germline ends. CDR3 length equals 15 residues. Sequencing was performed with immunoSEQ multiplex PCR; in TCRdb, only in-frame clones are kept and a portion is missing. Found here are over 50,000 clones, about 90% of them singletons; the top ten hold approximately 1.5%. The receptor comes from a female donor in good health, enrolled as a control in a pregnancy study. The rearrangement links TRBV9 to TRBJ2-7; weak D call: TRBD1 (7 bases). The sample consisted of peripheral blood, taken in the third trimester of pregnancy. The CDR3 spells CASSRQGGSPYEQYF. CDR3 sequence (DNA): TGTGCCAGCAGTCGACAGGGAGGCTCCCCCTACGAGCAGTACTTC.